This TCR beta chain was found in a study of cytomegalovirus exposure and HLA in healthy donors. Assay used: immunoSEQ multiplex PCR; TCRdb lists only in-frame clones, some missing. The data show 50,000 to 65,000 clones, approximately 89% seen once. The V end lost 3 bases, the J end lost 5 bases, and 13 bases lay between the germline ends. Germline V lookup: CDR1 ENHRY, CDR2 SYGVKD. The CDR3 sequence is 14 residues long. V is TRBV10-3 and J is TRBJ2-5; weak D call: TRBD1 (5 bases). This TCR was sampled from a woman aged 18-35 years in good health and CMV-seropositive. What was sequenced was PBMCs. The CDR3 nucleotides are TGTGCCATCAGTGAAGGCAGGGCCCGGGAGACCCAGTACTTC. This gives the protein CAISEGRARETQYF.